This section outlines one T cell receptor beta chain sequence together with its context. Sequencing used immunoSEQ multiplex PCR; TCRdb keeps in-frame clones, though not all of them. The table shows about 110,000 clones, with around 71% occurring only once. The sample is drawn from a study of shared clonotypes between healthy human individuals. The CDR3 runs to 17 residues. Between the trimmed V and J ends, which lost 0 bases and 3 bases, there was a span of 16 bases. CDR1 and CDR2 (germline): WNHNN, SYGVQD (reference sequence). Sequencing used memory CD8+ T cells sorted from blood. Subset defined: CD45RO+ cells pooled with CCR7-negative TemRA cells. This clonotype originated in a woman aged 25 to 45 in good health. The chain combines TRBV10-1 with TRBJ2-3; D gene unclear. The CDR3 DNA follows: TGCGCCAGCAGTGAGTCGACCATTGGGTCGGGTACAGATACGCAGTATTTT. The encoded protein is CASSESTIGSGTDTQYF.